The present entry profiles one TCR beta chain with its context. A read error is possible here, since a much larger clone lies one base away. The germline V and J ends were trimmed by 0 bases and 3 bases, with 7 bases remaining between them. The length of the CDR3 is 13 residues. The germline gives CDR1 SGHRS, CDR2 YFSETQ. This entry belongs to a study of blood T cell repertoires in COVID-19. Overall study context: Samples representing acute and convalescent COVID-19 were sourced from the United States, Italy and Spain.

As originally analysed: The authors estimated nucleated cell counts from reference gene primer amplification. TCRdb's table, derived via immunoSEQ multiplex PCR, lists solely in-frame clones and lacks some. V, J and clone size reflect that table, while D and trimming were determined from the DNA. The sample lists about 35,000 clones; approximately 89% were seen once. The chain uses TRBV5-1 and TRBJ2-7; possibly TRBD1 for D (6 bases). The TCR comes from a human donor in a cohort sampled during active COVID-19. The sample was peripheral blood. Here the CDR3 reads CASSLARGYEQYF. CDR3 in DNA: TGCGCCAGCAGCTTGGCCAGGGGCTACGAGCAGTACTTC.